The next 32 T cell receptor beta chains were all read from a single sample in a study of early T cells in non-severe SARS-CoV-2 infection. Each CDR3 protein gets one entry after TCRdb re-called the 5' RACE reads with MiXCR. The sample carries tens of thousands of distinct CDR3 sequences, roughly 6.1% recorded once. The sequenced sample was whole blood. These receptors originate from an adult who was a healthcare worker with PCR-confirmed SARS-CoV-2 infection or an uninfected control (not recorded which).

This clonotype was picked up many times. The genes are TRBV13 and TRBJ1-1; D is perhaps TRBD1 (6 bases). Trimming took 5 bases from V and 4 from J, leaving 14 bases between them. The germline gives CDR1 PRHDT, CDR2 FYEKMQ (reference sequence). The CDR3 spans 14 residues. CDR3 DNA sequence: TGTGCCAGCAGCCCCCTGATAGGGGGCACTGAAGCTTTCTTT. Translation: CASSPLIGGTEAFF. The whole variable domain, filled in from reference TRBV13 and TRBJ1-1, reads AAGVIQSPRHLIKEKRETATLKCYPIPRHDTVYWYQQGPGQDPQFLISFYEKMQSDKGSIPDRFSAQQFSDYHSELNMSSLELGDSALYFCASSPLIGGTEAFFGQGTRLTVV.

Concerning this clonotype: At one end the junction does not follow the germline gene, possibly because of a read error. The genes are TRBV4-2 and TRBJ2-7; D is possibly TRBD2 (5 bases). This CDR3 comprises 18 residues. Germline CDR1 and CDR2: LGHNA and YNFKEQ. The CDR3, as DNA: TGTGCCAGCAGCCAAATGCCCGCCGAGGGAATTGCCTCCTACGAGCGGTACTTC. Amino acids: CASSQMPAEGIASYERYF.

This clonotype occurred many times. The chain links TRBV11-2 to TRBJ1-5, with D unclear. The CDR3 runs 15 residues. Germline CDR1 reads SGHAT; CDR2 reads FQNNGV. The V gene lost 0 bases and the J gene lost 4 bases, with 10 bases spanning the gap. The CDR3 protein is CASSLDLMGNQPQHF. The CDR3 region has the DNA TGTGCCAGCAGCTTAGATCTGATGGGAAATCAGCCCCAGCATTTT.

This clonotype was observed many times. This chain joins TRBV29-1 and TRBJ2-1; possible D gene TRBD2, 5 bases. There are 13 residues in the CDR3. V was shortened by 3 bases and J by 6 bases, with 12 bases between the two germline ends. The germline gives CDR1 SQVTM, CDR2 ANQGSEA. The CDR3 bases are TGCAGCGTTGATATTTTCGAGGGCAATGAGCAGTTCTTC. Translated: CSVDIFEGNEQFF.

This clonotype showed up many times. The V call is TRBV13, the J call TRBJ2-1; 10 nucleotides match TRBD2. This CDR3 comprises 16 residues. Germline V gene lookup returns CDR1 PRHDT and CDR2 FYEKMQ (reference sequence). Trimming cost V 5 bases and J 7 bases; bases outside gene matches: 11. CDR3 loop: CASSPSGSGGRNEQFF. In DNA form, the CDR3 reads TGTGCCAGCAGCCCTAGCGGGAGCGGTGGTAGGAATGAGCAGTTCTTC.

This clonotype showed up many times. This chain joins TRBV20-1 and TRBJ1-5, with D possibly matching TRBD1 (6 bases). Deletions cut 1 base from V and 2 bases from J, with 9 bases between. Germline V CDR1 and CDR2: DFQATT, SNEGSKA (reference sequence). This CDR3 spans 14 amino acids. CDR3 sequence: CSARGPGGNQPQHF. The CDR3 coding sequence is TGCAGTGCTAGAGGTCCAGGGGGCAATCAGCCCCAGCATTTT.

As to this clonotype: This may arise from a read error, as a much more abundant clone is one base away. This sequence joins TRBV7-2 and TRBJ2-1; 10 bases line up with TRBD2. In germline, CDR1 is SGHTA, CDR2 FQGNSA. The CDR3 extends over 15 amino acids. This CDR3 is CASNLIAGGYNEQFF. The CDR3 bases are TGTGCCAGCAACTTAATAGCGGGGGGCTACAATGAGCAGTTCTTC. The full variable domain, completed using reference TRBV7-2 and TRBJ2-1, is GAGVSQSPSNKVTEKGKDVELRCDPISGHTALYWYRQSLGQGLEFLIYFQGNSAPDKSGLPSDRFSAERTGGSVSTLTIQRTQQEDSAVYLCASNLIAGGYNEQFFGPGTRLTVL.

V is TRBV7-2 and J is TRBJ2-6, with 8 nucleotides matching TRBD1. Germline-derived CDR1 and CDR2 are SGHTA and FQGNSA. This CDR3 contains 16 residues. J lost 0 bases, V lost 5 bases, and 3 bases had no gene match. The CDR3 coding sequence is TGTGCCAGCAGCCTCACAGGGGGCTCTGGGGCCAACGTCCTGACTTTC. As protein: CASSLTGGSGANVLTF.

In its sample, this clonotype was seen many times. The gene calls are TRBV5-5 and TRBJ2-7, with TRBD2 matching over 12 bases. The V segment lost 4 bases and the J segment 4 bases; nucleotides outside the gene matches: 6. The CDR3 covers 15 residues. Germline V gene sequence: CDR1 SGHKS, CDR2 YYEKEE (reference sequence). The CDR3: CASSTLAGGMYEQYF. The CDR3 DNA sequence: TGTGCCAGCAGCACACTAGCGGGAGGAATGTACGAGCAGTACTTC.

This chain uses TRBV11-2 with TRBJ2-7; possible D gene TRBD2, 6 bases. V was shortened by 4 bases and J by 2 bases, with 12 bases between the two germline ends. CDR3 length: 14 residues. In germline, CDR1 is SGHAT, CDR2 FQNNGV. The CDR3 loop reads CASSSTGVTYEQYF. CDR3 in DNA: TGTGCCAGCAGCTCGACGGGAGTTACCTACGAGCAGTACTTC. Complete variable domain (other parts from reference TRBV11-2 and TRBJ2-7): EAGVAQSPRYKIIEKRQSVAFWCNPISGHATLYWYQQILGQGPKLLIQFQNNGVVDDSQLPKDRFSAERLKGVDSTLKIQPAKLEDSAVYLCASSSTGVTYEQYFGPGTRLTVT.

The chain couples TRBV29-1 to TRBJ2-5; 11 bases map to TRBD1. The ends lost 0 bases at V and 2 bases at J; junction bases unmatched: 2. CDR3 length: 15 amino acids. Per germline, CDR1 SQVTM and CDR2 ANQGSEA. The CDR3 spells CSVEDGTGGQETQYF. The DNA for the CDR3 is TGCAGCGTTGAAGATGGGACAGGGGGTCAAGAGACCCAGTACTTC.

The chain is built from TRBV24-1 and TRBJ2-3; D unresolved. Trimming pared 3 bases from V and 7 bases from J, leaving 19 bases between. CDR3 length equals 16 residues. Germline-derived CDR1 and CDR2 are KGHDR and SFDVKD. CDR3 nucleotides: TGTGCCACCAGTGATCCCGCCTCGCCCTACTCATATACGCAGTATTTT. This codes for CATSDPASPYSYTQYF.

This clonotype was observed many times. This chain uses TRBV7-6 with TRBJ2-3, with TRBD2 identical over 12 bases. Per the germline V gene, CDR1 is SGHVS and CDR2 is FNYEAQ. CDR3 length: 18 amino acids. V trimming: 5 bases; J trimming: 2 bases; junction bases outside the gene matches: 11. CDR3 bases: TGTGCCAGCAGCGATCGACTAGCGGGAGACCCCTTCACAGATACGCAGTATTTT. As protein: CASSDRLAGDPFTDTQYF. Together with reference TRBV7-6 and TRBJ2-3, the CDR3 gives the full variable domain: GAGVSQSPRYKVTKRGQDVALRCDPISGHVSLYWYRQALGQGPEFLTYFNYEAQQDKSGLPNDRFSAERPEGSISTLTIQRTEQRDSAMYRCASSDRLAGDPFTDTQYFGPGTRLTVL.

The chain carries TRBV12-3 or TRBV12-4 and TRBJ2-1; D remains unclear. Trimming stripped 5 bases from V and 0 bases from J, with 8 bases between. The CDR3 has 14 residues. CDR3 in DNA: TGTGCCAGCAGTCCATTAAGCTCCTACAATGAGCAGTTCTTC. This translates into CASSPLSSYNEQFF.

This clonotype was counted at least ten times. The chain employs TRBV18 and TRBJ2-1; 9 bases are shared with TRBD1. The CDR3 consists of 15 residues. The J segment lost 4 bases and the V segment lost 3 bases, leaving 4 bases of the junction unmatched. Germline values: CDR1 KGHSH, CDR2 LQKENI. CDR3 sequence: CASSPGQGSYNEQFF. For the CDR3, the DNA is TGTGCCAGCTCACCTGGACAGGGGTCTTACAATGAGCAGTTCTTC.

In this sample, this clonotype turned up many times. The chain uses TRBV5-1 and TRBJ1-4; D might be TRBD1 (6 bases). V gave up 2 bases and J gave up 5 bases, with 10 bases separating them. The CDR3 runs to 14 residues. CDR1 is SGHRS and CDR2 is YFSETQ in the germline V gene. CDR3 bases: TGCGCCAGCAGCTTTGGGGGGCGCAATGAAAAACTGTTTTTT. Its protein product is CASSFGGRNEKLFF. The entire variable domain, with the rest obtained from reference TRBV5-1 and TRBJ1-4, is as follows: KAGVTQTPRYLIKTRGQQVTLSCSPISGHRSVSWYQQTPGQGLQFLFEYFSETQRNKGNFPGRFSGRQFSNSRSEMNVSTLELGDSALYLCASSFGGRNEKLFFGSGTQLSVL.

This clonotype was counted at least ten times. V usage is TRBV30 and J usage is TRBJ1-1; D is perhaps TRBD1 (5 bases). CDR1 GTSNPN and CDR2 SVGIG come from the germline V gene (reference sequence). CDR3 length: 14 amino acids. The V end was cut by 2 bases, the J end by 0 bases, with 10 bases between. The CDR3 region has the DNA TGTGCCTGGAGTACGGGGGGAGTGAACACTGAAGCTTTCTTT. This gives the protein CAWSTGGVNTEAFF.

This clonotype was seen many times. The chain combines TRBV5-8 with TRBJ1-3; a weak D match, TRBD1 (5 bases). CDR1 and CDR2 from the germline V gene are SGHTS and YDEGEE. The CDR3 has 16 amino acids. Trimming pared 0 bases from V and 0 bases from J, leaving 10 bases between. DNA of the CDR3: TGTGCCAGCAGCTTGGCCCCAGACAGCTCTGGAAACACCATATATTTT. Its protein is CASSLAPDSSGNTIYF.

This chain links TRBV30 with TRBJ1-2, with 10 bases lining up with TRBD1. V lost 6 bases, J lost 6 bases, and 10 bases stayed unmatched. There are 14 residues in the CDR3. Germline V gene sequence: CDR1 GTSNPN, CDR2 SVGIG (reference sequence). Written as DNA, the CDR3 is TGTGCCTGTTCCATGACAGGGGGCAATAATGGCTACACCTTC. The encoded protein is CACSMTGGNNGYTF. The full variable domain, in which reference TRBV30 and TRBJ1-2 provide the parts outside the CDR3, is SQTIHQWPATLVQPVGSPLSLECTVEGTSNPNLYWYRQAAGRGLQLLFYSVGIGQISSEVPQNLSASRPQDRQFILSSKKLLLSDSGFYLCACSMTGGNNGYTFGSGTRLTVV.

This clonotype was seen many times. V and J are TRBV2 and TRBJ1-5; D gene uncertain. The germline CDR1 and CDR2 sequences are SNHLY and FYNNEI. This CDR3 spans 13 amino acids. V lost 7 bases and J lost 0, with 7 bases in between. CDR3 coding DNA: TGTGCCAGCACCGTTTATAGCAATCAGCCCCAGCATTTT. It specifies CASTVYSNQPQHF.

This clonotype has a count of ten or more. The J gene is TRBJ2-7, the V gene TRBV7-2; D is undetermined. The CDR3 contains 13 residues. Trimming removed 4 bases from V and 8 bases from J, with 15 bases in between. Germline loops: CDR1 SGHTA, CDR2 FQGNSA. The CDR3 DNA is TGTGCCAGCAGCTCTACCGACGGAATCAAGCAGTACTTC. Amino acid sequence: CASSSTDGIKQYF.

This clonotype appeared many times. V usage is TRBV12-3 or TRBV12-4 and J usage is TRBJ2-3; D not resolved. This CDR3 has 11 residues. Trimming took off 3 bases at V and 5 bases at J, with 3 bases between the two ends. Here the CDR3 DNA reads TGTGCCAGCAGTTTCATAGATACGCAGTATTTT. Protein sequence: CASSFIDTQYF.

This chain connects TRBV7-8 to TRBJ2-3; 12 bases are a match to TRBD2. In germline, CDR1 is SGHVS, CDR2 FQNEAQ. V lost 5 bases, J lost 5 bases, and 8 bases stayed unmatched. CDR3 length: 16 amino acids. The CDR3 DNA reads as TGTGCCAGCAGCCCCCCTAGCGGGAGGGCCAAAGATACGCAGTATTTT. It is translated as CASSPPSGRAKDTQYF.

This clonotype was counted only a few times. The rearrangement uses TRBV7-2 and TRBJ2-3; TRBD1 or TRBD2 may be the D gene (6 bases each). The CDR3 consists of 15 residues. Looked up from germline, CDR1 is SGHTA and CDR2 is FQGNSA. V was pared by 5 bases and J by 1 base, with 13 bases between. Here the CDR3 DNA reads TGTGCCAGCAGCCCAGGACAGCGGGGCACAGATACGCAGTATTTT. It translates to CASSPGQRGTDTQYF.

This clonotype turned up a few times. The chain uses TRBV20-1 and TRBJ2-7, with no clear D. V lost 0 bases and J 3 bases, leaving 15 bases between the germline ends. The CDR3 has 15 amino acids. Germline V lookup: CDR1 DFQATT, CDR2 SNEGSKA (reference sequence). The CDR3 coding sequence is TGCAGTGCTAGAGATGGAACAGACCCTAACTACGAGCAGTACTTC. Its protein product is CSARDGTDPNYEQYF.

This clonotype was recorded many times. This chain links TRBV4-2 with TRBJ2-7; D is undetermined. The CDR3 consists of 14 residues. Germline V gives CDR1 LGHNA, CDR2 YNFKEQ. Trimming stripped 4 bases from V and 0 bases from J, with 10 bases between. In nucleotides, the CDR3 is TGTGCCAGCAGCCCCACTGTGGACTCCTACGAGCAGTACTTC. This translates into CASSPTVDSYEQYF.

The chain combines TRBV7-6 with TRBJ2-1; TRBD2 aligns across 8 bases. CDR3 length equals 19 residues. Germline V gene lookup returns CDR1 SGHVS and CDR2 FNYEAQ. V was clipped by 0 bases and J by 2 bases; unmatched bases: 12. In nucleotides, the CDR3 is TGTGCCAGCAGCTTAGCGCCCATCCTGGGGGGACTAGCCTACAATGAGCAGTTCTTC. This sequence encodes CASSLAPILGGLAYNEQFF.

This clonotype is medium-sized by share. The rearrangement joins TRBV9 to TRBJ2-3; no definite D call. Germline V CDR1 and CDR2: SGDLS, YYNGEE. The CDR3 is 12 residues long. Trimming took 0 bases from V and 9 from J, leaving 8 bases between them. CDR3 coding DNA: TGTGCCAGCAGCGTAGCCGATGGGACGCAGTATTTT. It translates to CASSVADGTQYF.

This clonotype showed up many times. This chain joins TRBV10-1 and TRBJ2-1; D might be TRBD1 (5 bases). The CDR3 has 14 residues. Germline-derived CDR1 and CDR2 are WNHNN and SYGVQD (reference sequence). V was clipped by 6 bases and J by 4 bases, with 13 bases between them. The DNA for the CDR3 is TGCGCCAGCAGCAAGGGAAGGGGTTACAATGAGCAGTTCTTC. Residues: CASSKGRGYNEQFF.

This clonotype was detected many times. The chain recombines TRBV6-1 with TRBJ2-7, with D hard to call. CDR1 is MNHNS and CDR2 is SASEGT in the germline V gene. CDR3 length: 13 amino acids. Trimming cost V 7 bases and J 1 base, with 11 bases left between them. CDR3 protein: CASKHTASYEQYF. In DNA, the CDR3 is TGTGCCAGCAAGCACACTGCTTCCTACGAGCAGTACTTC.

Ten or more counts support this clonotype. V is TRBV5-1 and J is TRBJ2-1; 7 bases are shared with TRBD2. The trim removed 4 bases at V and 5 bases at J, leaving 9 bases unmatched. CDR1 is SGHRS, CDR2 YFSETQ, per germline. The CDR3 is made up of 15 amino acids. CDR3 protein: CASSPTGGSHNEQFF. CDR3 in DNA: TGCGCCAGCAGCCCGACGGGGGGTAGTCACAATGAGCAGTTCTTC.

This clonotype was observed at least ten times. J is TRBJ2-1 and V is TRBV12-3 or TRBV12-4; no reliable D call. The CDR3 is 16 amino acids. The V gene lost 6 bases and the J gene lost 0 bases, with 15 bases spanning the gap. CDR3 DNA sequence: TGTGCCAGCAGCCCCCCCCCTGTTAGCTCCTACAATGAGCAGTTCTTC. Translation: CASSPPPVSSYNEQFF.